This T cell receptor beta chain derives from a study of blood T cell repertoires in COVID-19. Looking at the study overall: T cells, B-cell-depleted T cells, or PBMCs supplied cDNA or gDNA.

Deletions cut 4 bases from V and 13 bases from J, with 14 bases between. In germline, CDR1 is LNHDA, CDR2 SQIVND (reference sequence). The CDR3 covers 13 residues. In the authors' methods: The authors estimated nucleated cell counts from reference gene primer amplification. Repertoires were generated with immunoSEQ multiplex PCR, while TCRdb's copy carries only in-frame clones and drops some. V and J calls and clone size follow that table, whereas D and trimming were derived from the DNA. Of some 290,000 clones listed, roughly 88% were seen once; the top ten hold 2% to 2.5%. Adults between roughly 18 and 89 years of age took part from 24 US areas. Cohorts were determined from participant-reported clinical history.

V and J are TRBV19 and TRBJ1-6; D not certain. The clonotype was recovered from a woman in her thirties or forties with acute COVID-19. Sample: PBMCs or T cells enriched from blood (not recorded which). CDR3: CASSNREPWPLHF. CDR3 coding DNA: TGTGCCAGTAGTAACCGGGAACCTTGGCCCCTCCACTTT.